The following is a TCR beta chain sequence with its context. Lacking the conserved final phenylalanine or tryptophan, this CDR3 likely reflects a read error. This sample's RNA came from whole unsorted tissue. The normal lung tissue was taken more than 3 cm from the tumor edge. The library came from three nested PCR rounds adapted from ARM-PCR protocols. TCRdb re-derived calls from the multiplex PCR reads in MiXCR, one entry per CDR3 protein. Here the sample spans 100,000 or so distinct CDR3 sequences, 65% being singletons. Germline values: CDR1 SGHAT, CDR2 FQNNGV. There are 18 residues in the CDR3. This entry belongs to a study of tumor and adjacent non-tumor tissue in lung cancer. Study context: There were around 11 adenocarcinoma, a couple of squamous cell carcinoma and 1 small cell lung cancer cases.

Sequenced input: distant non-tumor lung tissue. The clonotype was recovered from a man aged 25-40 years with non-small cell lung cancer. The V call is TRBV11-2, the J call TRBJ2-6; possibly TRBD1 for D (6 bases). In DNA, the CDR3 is TGTGCCAACAGCTTTAGGGGCCAGGGGTTCTCTGGGGCCAACGTCCTGACTATC. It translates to CANSFRGQGFSGANVLTI.